These 13 T cell receptor beta chains originate from one sample sequenced in a study of T-cell reconstitution after alpha-beta-depleted transplantation in children. Preparation of the TCRbeta library used unique molecular identifiers. TCRdb independently ran MiXCR on the PCR reads; one entry per CDR3 protein. The sample has 600,000 to 700,000 distinct CDR3 sequences, around a sixth seen once; the top ten hold over 0.95%. Source: PBMCs from the stem cell graft donor, taken from the stem cell graft. These receptors were taken from a human donor who donated a stem cell graft to a child with acute myeloid leukemia.

This clonotype was picked up many times. The gene calls are TRBV20-1 and TRBJ2-7; 8 bases are shared with TRBD1. The V and J ends lost 5 bases and 6 bases, in that order; junction bases with no gene match: 6. From germline, CDR1 is DFQATT and CDR2 SNEGSKA (reference sequence). This CDR3 region has 12 residues. In DNA form, the CDR3 reads TGCAGTGCTCCACAGGGGGTGGGCGAGCAGTACTTC. Translating it yields CSAPQGVGEQYF.

About this clonotype itself: This may come from a read error, since a much larger clone is one base off. The V call is TRBV20-1, the J call TRBJ2-2; TRBD2 aligns across 8 bases. The V segment lost 0 bases and the J segment 7 bases; nucleotides outside the gene matches: 10. CDR1 is DFQATT and CDR2 is SNEGSKA in the germline V gene (reference sequence). The CDR3 length is 16 residues. In nucleotides, the CDR3 is TGCAGTGCTAGAGAAGGGCTGACTAGCGTATTCGGGGAGCTGTTTTTT. As protein: CSAREGLTSVFGELFF.

This clonotype was seen a few times. J is TRBJ2-7 and V is TRBV2, with a possible D match to TRBD1 (6 bases). V was trimmed by 8 bases and J by 2 bases, leaving 10 bases between them. The CDR3 contains 12 residues. In germline, CDR1 is SNHLY, CDR2 FYNNEI. CDR3 sequence: CASGRDTYEQYF. CDR3 sequence (DNA): TGTGCCAGCGGCAGGGACACCTACGAGCAGTACTTC. Full variable domain (remainder filled in from reference TRBV2 and TRBJ2-7): EPEVTQTPSHQVTQMGQEVILRCVPISNHLYFYWYRQILGQKVEFLVSFYNNEISEKSEIFDDQFSVERPDGSNFTLKIRSTKLEDSAMYFCASGRDTYEQYFGPGTRLTVT.

This clonotype has ten or more counts. The rearrangement uses TRBV29-1 and TRBJ2-2; TRBD1 matches 8 bases. V shed 4 bases and J 5 bases; nucleotides not matched to a gene: 3. The germline V gene has CDR1 SQVTM and CDR2 ANQGSEA. This CDR3 is 13 amino acids long. CDR3 sequence reads: CSVGQGWTGELFF. CDR3 DNA sequence: TGCAGCGTTGGACAGGGGTGGACCGGGGAGCTGTTTTTT.

This clonotype showed up many times. The chain couples TRBV5-1 to TRBJ1-2; TRBD1 matches 11 bases. V lost 4 bases and J lost 6; bases outside the gene matches: 5. This CDR3 has 14 residues. Per germline, CDR1 SGHRS and CDR2 YFSETQ. This CDR3 is CASSLRTGGDGYTF. DNA for the CDR3: TGCGCCAGCAGCCTCCGGACAGGGGGCGATGGCTACACCTTC.

This clonotype was counted only a few times. The V and J genes are TRBV5-6 and TRBJ2-7; tentative D call: TRBD2 (5 bases). This CDR3 comprises 15 residues. Germline V gene lookup returns CDR1 SGHDT and CDR2 YYEEEE. With 6 bases removed from V and 0 bases from J, the gap between germline ends came to 16 bases. CDR3 nucleotides: TGTGCCAGCAACCTAGGGAGCGTATACTCCTACGAGCAGTACTTC. It encodes CASNLGSVYSYEQYF.

This clonotype was seen only a few times. CDR3 region: CASSFSLTGTSGQETQYF. The CDR3, as DNA: TGTGCCAGCAGTTTCTCCCTGACCGGGACTAGCGGCCAAGAGACCCAGTACTTC. The J gene is TRBJ2-5, the V gene TRBV12-3 or TRBV12-4, with 11 bases aligning to TRBD2. The V segment lost 3 bases and the J segment 1 base; nucleotides outside the gene matches: 10. The CDR3 is 18 amino acids.

This sequence joins TRBV7-2 and TRBJ1-1, with D possibly being TRBD1 (5 bases). Germline lookup yields CDR1 SGHTA and CDR2 FQGNSA. CDR3 length: 14 residues. V gave up 3 bases and J gave up 1 base, with 9 bases separating them. The CDR3, as DNA: TGTGCCAGCAGCTTTACCAGGGCGAACACTGAAGCTTTCTTT. It yields the protein CASSFTRANTEAFF.

The rearrangement joins TRBV7-2 to TRBJ1-1; D not certain. Deletions cut 8 bases from V and 0 bases from J, with 16 bases between. CDR1 is SGHTA and CDR2 is FQGNSA in the germline V gene. This CDR3 comprises 15 residues. The CDR3 sequence: CASRTGERMNTEAFF. The CDR3, as DNA: TGTGCCAGCCGCACTGGAGAGCGAATGAACACTGAAGCTTTCTTT.

This rearrangement joins TRBV5-1 to TRBJ2-1, with D possibly matching TRBD2 (5 bases). Trimming took 3 bases from V and 10 from J, leaving 17 bases between them. The CDR3 has 14 residues. CDR1 is SGHRS and CDR2 is YFSETQ in the germline V gene. The CDR3 loop reads CASSSGESGMEQFF. In DNA form, the CDR3 reads TGCGCCAGCAGCTCTGGGGAATCGGGGATGGAGCAGTTCTTC.

The sample holds many counts of this clonotype. The rearrangement links TRBV10-3 to TRBJ2-1; tentatively, D is TRBD2 (5 bases). Trimming left V 3 bases short and J 8 bases short, with 11 bases between. The CDR3 covers 13 residues. Germline CDR1 is ENHRY and CDR2 is SYGVKD. The CDR3 nucleotides read TGTGCCATCAGTGATGGGAGCAGTGATGAGCAGTTCTTC. Residues: CAISDGSSDEQFF.

V gene TRBV7-2 combines with J gene TRBJ1-5; D may be TRBD1 (6 bases). CDR1 and CDR2 (germline): SGHTA, FQGNSA. V was pared by 5 bases and J by 0 bases, with 11 bases between. The CDR3 consists of 15 residues. DNA for the CDR3: TGTGCCAGCAGCGGGGGGCCTTATAGCAATCAGCCCCAGCATTTT. The encoded protein is CASSGGPYSNQPQHF.

V and J are TRBV10-1 and TRBJ1-6; D may be TRBD1 (5 bases). CDR3 length equals 15 residues. V was cut by 3 bases and J by 6 bases, with 12 bases left in between. Germline V CDR1 and CDR2: WNHNN, SYGVQD (reference sequence). The CDR3 here is CASSDPGPLNSPLHF. The CDR3 DNA sequence: TGCGCCAGCAGTGATCCGGGACCGCTTAATTCACCCCTCCACTTT.